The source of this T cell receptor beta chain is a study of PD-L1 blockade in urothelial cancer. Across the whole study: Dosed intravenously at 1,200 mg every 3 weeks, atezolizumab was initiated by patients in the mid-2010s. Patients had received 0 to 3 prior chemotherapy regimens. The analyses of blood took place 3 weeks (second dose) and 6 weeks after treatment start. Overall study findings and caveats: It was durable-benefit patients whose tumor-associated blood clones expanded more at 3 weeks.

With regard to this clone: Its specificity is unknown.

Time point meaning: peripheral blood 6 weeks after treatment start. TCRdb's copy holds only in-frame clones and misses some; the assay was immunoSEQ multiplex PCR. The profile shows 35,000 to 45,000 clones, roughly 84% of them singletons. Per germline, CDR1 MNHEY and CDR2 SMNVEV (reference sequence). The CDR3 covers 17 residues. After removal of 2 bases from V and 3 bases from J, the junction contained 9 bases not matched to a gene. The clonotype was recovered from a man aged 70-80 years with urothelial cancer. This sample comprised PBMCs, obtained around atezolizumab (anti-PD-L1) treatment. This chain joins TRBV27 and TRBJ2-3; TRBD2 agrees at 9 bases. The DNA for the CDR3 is TGTGCCAGCAGTTTAAGGGTGGGGCTAGCGGGAACAGATACGCAGTATTTT. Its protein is CASSLRVGLAGTDTQYF.